Described below is a single T cell receptor (beta chain) sequence and its context. Its target is not known. The source of the sample is a study of T cells in narcolepsy. Study-level background: Patients with NT1 or NT2 and healthy control donors were enrolled.

CDR3 length: 11 residues. Germline CDR1 reads SGHVS; CDR2 reads FQNEAQ. Trimming took 1 base from V and 8 from J, leaving 5 bases between them. Study-wide results and caveats: Healthy controls reportedly lacked the autoreactive clonotypes serially found in patients' blood. In some patient and control memory CD4+ samples, autoreactive clones were absent. Same-patient CSF and blood CD4+ T cell clonotypes included HCRT-specific and TRIB2-specific autoreactive ones.

The data were produced by immunoSEQ multiplex PCR, yet TCRdb's version contains in-frame clones alone and is incomplete. The sample holds about 35,000 clones, approximately 80% seen once. The specimen sequenced was memory (CD45RA-) CD4+ T cells from blood. The source of this sequence is a human donor in good health. V is TRBV7-8 and J is TRBJ1-2; D possibly corresponds to TRBD1 (5 bases). In DNA, the CDR3 is TGTGCCAGCAGCTTAGGGGGCGGCTACACCTTC. Protein: CASSLGGGYTF.